This TCR beta chain stems from a study of PD-1 blockade in mismatch repair-deficient tumors. The CDR3 covers 14 residues. Germline lookup yields CDR1 MNHEY and CDR2 SVGAGI. V was pared by 5 bases and J by 2 bases, with 13 bases between. The assay was immunoSEQ multiplex PCR, and TCRdb's table has in-frame clones only and misses some. The sample records tens of thousands of clones, 65% to 85% being singletons. All patients were mismatch repair deficient, assessed by either PCR or immunohistochemistry. This clone was observed a few times. This specimen consisted of peripheral blood, obtained 44 weeks after starting pembrolizumab. The gene calls are TRBV6-5 and TRBJ2-7; D might be TRBD1 (6 bases). This TCR came from an adult with mismatch repair-deficient cancer. The CDR3 DNA follows: TGTGCCAGCAGTCTCAGGGGTCCGACCTACGAGCAGTACTTC. This encodes CASSLRGPTYEQYF.